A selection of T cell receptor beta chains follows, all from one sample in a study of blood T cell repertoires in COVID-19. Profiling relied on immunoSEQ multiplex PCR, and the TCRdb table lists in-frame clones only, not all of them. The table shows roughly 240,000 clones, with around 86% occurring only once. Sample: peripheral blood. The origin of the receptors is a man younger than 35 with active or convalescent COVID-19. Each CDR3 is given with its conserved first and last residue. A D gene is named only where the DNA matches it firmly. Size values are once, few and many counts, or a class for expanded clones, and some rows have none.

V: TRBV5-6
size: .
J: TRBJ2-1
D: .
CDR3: CASSPWTAGKWPFF
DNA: TGTGCCAGCAGCCCATGGACAGCCGGTAAATGGCCGTTCTTC

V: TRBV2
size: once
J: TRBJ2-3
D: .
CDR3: CASSDRADTQYF
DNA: TGTGCCAGCAGTGACAGGGCCGATACGCAGTATTTT

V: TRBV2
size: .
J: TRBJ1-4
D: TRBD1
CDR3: CASSRQGNEKLFF
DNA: TGTGCCAGCAGTCGACAGGGTAATGAAAAACTGTTTTTT

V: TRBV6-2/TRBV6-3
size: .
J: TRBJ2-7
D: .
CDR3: CASSYSGAAHSYEQYF
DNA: TGTGCCAGCAGTTACTCTGGAGCGGCCCACTCCTACGAGCAGTACTTC

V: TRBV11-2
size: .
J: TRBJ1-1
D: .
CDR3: CASSFGQQNTEAFF
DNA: TGTGCCAGCAGCTTCGGACAGCAGAACACTGAAGCTTTCTTT

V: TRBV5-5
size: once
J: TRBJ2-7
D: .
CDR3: CASSLYYEQYF
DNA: TGTGCCAGCAGCTTGTACTACGAGCAGTACTTC

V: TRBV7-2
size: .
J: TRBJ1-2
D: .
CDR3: CASSFGQPYGYTF
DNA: TGTGCCAGCAGCTTCGGACAGCCATATGGCTACACCTTC

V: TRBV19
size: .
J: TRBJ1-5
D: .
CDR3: CASSFMSNQPQHF
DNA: TGTGCCAGTAGTTTCATGAGCAATCAGCCCCAGCATTTT

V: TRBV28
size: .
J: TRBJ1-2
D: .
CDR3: CASSSSFYGYTF
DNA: TGTGCCAGCAGTTCCTCCTTCTATGGCTACACCTTC

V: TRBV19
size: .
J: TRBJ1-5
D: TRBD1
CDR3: CASSMDRGGQPQHF
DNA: TGTGCCAGTAGTATGGACAGGGGTGGGCAGCCCCAGCATTTT

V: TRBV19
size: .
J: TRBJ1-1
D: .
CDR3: CATRAGAFSEAFF
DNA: TGTGCCACTCGCGCGGGGGCGTTTTCGGAAGCTTTCTTT

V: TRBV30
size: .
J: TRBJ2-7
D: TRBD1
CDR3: CAWSQGVVYEQYF
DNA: TGTGCCTGGTCACAGGGGGTGGTCTACGAGCAGTACTTC

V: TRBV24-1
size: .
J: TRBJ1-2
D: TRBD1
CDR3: CATSRGQGRGYTF
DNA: TGTGCCACCAGTAGGGGACAGGGTCGTGGCTACACCTTC

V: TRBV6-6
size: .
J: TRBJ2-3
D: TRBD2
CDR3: CASSRGLADTDTQYF
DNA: TGTGCCAGCAGCAGGGGACTAGCGGACACAGATACGCAGTATTTT

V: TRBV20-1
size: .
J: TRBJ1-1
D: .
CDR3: CAAPLNTEAFF
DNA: TGCGCCGCACCCCTAAACACTGAAGCTTTCTTT

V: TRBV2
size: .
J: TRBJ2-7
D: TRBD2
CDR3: CASSELPPLAGGYEQYF
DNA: TGTGCCAGCAGTGAACTCCCACCACTAGCGGGGGGGTACGAGCAGTACTTC

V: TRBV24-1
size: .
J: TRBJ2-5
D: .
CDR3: CATSDWEETQYF
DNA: TGTGCCACCAGTGATTGGGAGGAGACCCAGTACTTC

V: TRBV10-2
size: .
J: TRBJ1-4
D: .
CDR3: CASSDVGATNEKLFF
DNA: TGCGCCAGCAGTGATGTCGGGGCAACTAATGAAAAACTGTTTTTT

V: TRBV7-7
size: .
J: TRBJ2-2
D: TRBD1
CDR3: CASSMDRVLGELFF
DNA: TGTGCTAGCAGCATGGACAGGGTACTCGGGGAGCTGTTTTTT

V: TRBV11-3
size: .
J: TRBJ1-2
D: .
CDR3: CASSFQQYGYTF
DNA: TGTGCCAGCAGCTTCCAACAGTATGGCTACACCTTC

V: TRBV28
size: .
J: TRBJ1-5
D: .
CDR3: CASSLQTGAYSNQPQHF
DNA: TGTGCCAGCAGTTTACAGACAGGAGCCTATAGCAATCAGCCCCAGCATTTT

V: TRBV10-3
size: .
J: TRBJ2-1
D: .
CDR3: CAISDPTREHEQFF
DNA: TGTGCCATCAGTGACCCGACGAGGGAGCATGAGCAGTTCTTC

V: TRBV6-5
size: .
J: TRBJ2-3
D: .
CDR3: CASEYGTTYTDTQYF
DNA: TGTGCCAGCGAATACGGGACAACCTACACAGATACGCAGTATTTT

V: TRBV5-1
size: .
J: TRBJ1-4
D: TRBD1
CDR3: CASTDGQGIEKLFF
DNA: TGCGCCAGCACGGACGGACAGGGCATTGAAAAACTGTTTTTT

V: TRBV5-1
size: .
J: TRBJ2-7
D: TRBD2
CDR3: CASRGGGRAEQYF
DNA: TGCGCCAGCAGGGGCGGCGGGAGGGCCGAGCAGTACTTC

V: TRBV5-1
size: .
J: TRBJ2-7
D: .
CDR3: CASSLALGALEQYF
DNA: TGCGCCAGCAGCTTGGCTCTTGGGGCGCTTGAGCAGTACTTC

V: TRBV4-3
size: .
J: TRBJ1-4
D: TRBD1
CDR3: CASSQGRYGTGFEKLFF
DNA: TGCGCCAGCAGCCAAGGGAGGTACGGGACAGGATTTGAAAAACTGTTTTTT

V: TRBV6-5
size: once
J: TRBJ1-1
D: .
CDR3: CASRSIQGVNTEAFF
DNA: TGTGCCAGCAGAAGTATACAGGGAGTGAACACTGAAGCTTTCTTT

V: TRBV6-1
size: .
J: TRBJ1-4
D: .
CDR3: CASSEWDSKKLFF
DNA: TGTGCCAGCAGTGAATGGGACTCTAAAAAACTGTTTTTT

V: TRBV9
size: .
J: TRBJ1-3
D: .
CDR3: CASSVVGAGNTIYF
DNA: TGTGCCAGCAGCGTAGTGGGGGCAGGAAACACCATATATTTT

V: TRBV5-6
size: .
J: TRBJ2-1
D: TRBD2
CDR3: CASSQMGTSGYNEQFF
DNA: TGTGCCAGCAGCCAGATGGGGACTAGCGGATACAATGAGCAGTTCTTC

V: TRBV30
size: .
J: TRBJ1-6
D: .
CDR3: CAWMREIGSSYNSPLHF
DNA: TGTGCCTGGATGCGGGAAATCGGTAGCTCCTATAATTCACCCCTCCACTTT

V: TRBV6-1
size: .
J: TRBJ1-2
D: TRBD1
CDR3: CASSDFGVTGVGYGYTF
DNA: TGTGCCAGCAGTGATTTTGGGGTAACAGGGGTTGGCTATGGCTACACCTTC

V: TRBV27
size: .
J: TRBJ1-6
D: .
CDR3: CASSTGLDNSPLHF
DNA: TGTGCCAGCAGCACAGGTCTTGATAATTCACCCCTCCACTTT

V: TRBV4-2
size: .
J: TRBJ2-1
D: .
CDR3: CASSQEGPTGEQFF
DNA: TGTGCCAGCAGCCAAGAGGGGCCCACCGGTGAGCAGTTCTTC

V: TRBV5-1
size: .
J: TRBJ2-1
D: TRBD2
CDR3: CASTGGEKSYNEQFF
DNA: TGCGCCAGCACCGGGGGGGAGAAGTCCTACAATGAGCAGTTCTTC

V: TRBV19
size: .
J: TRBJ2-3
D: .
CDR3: CASSMSDRTQYF
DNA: TGTGCCAGTAGTATGAGTGACAGGACGCAGTATTTT

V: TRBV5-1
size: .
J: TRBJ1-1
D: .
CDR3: CASSYPREGGEAFF
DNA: TGCGCCAGCAGCTACCCCCGAGAGGGGGGGGAAGCTTTCTTT

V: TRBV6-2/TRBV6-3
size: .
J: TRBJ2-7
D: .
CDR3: CASSYSLPQRTSYEQYF
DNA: TGTGCCAGCAGTTATTCCCTTCCCCAGCGGACCTCCTACGAGCAGTACTTC

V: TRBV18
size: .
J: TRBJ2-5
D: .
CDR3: CASSPFSNSKETQYF
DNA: TGTGCCAGCTCACCATTCTCGAACTCTAAAGAGACCCAGTACTTC

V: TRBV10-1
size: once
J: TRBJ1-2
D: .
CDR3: CASSDPSRGPAYTF
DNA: TGCGCCAGCAGTGATCCTTCAAGGGGCCCGGCCTACACCTTC

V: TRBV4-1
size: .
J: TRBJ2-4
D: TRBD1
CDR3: CASSQVWDRGTKNIQYF
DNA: TGCGCCAGCAGCCAAGTTTGGGACAGGGGAACCAAAAACATTCAGTACTTC

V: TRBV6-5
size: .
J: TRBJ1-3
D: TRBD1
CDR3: CASSHHRGGNTIYF
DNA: TGTGCCAGCAGTCACCACAGGGGAGGAAACACCATATATTTT

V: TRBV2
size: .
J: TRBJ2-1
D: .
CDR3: CASRLQNIYNEQFF
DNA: TGTGCCAGCCGCCTACAGAACATCTACAATGAGCAGTTCTTC

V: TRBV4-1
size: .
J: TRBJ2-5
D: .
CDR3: CASSRRTGWRETQYF
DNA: TGCGCCAGCAGCCGGAGAACCGGGTGGCGGGAGACCCAGTACTTC

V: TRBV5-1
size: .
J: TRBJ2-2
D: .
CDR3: CASTTQRQGFGELFF
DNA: TGCGCCAGCACTACCCAACGGCAGGGGTTCGGGGAGCTGTTTTTT

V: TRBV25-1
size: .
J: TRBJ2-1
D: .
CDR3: CASSELGSGTYNEQFF
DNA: TGTGCCAGCAGTGAATTGGGAAGCGGTACCTACAATGAGCAGTTCTTC

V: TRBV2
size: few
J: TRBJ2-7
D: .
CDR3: CASGEGYSYEQYF
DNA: TGTGCCAGCGGCGAGGGCTACTCCTACGAGCAGTACTTC

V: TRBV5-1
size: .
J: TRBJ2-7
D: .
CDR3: CASSLDRVGPGEQYF
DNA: TGCGCCAGCAGCTTGGACAGGGTCGGCCCCGGCGAGCAGTACTTC

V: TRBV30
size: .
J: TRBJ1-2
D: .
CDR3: CAWSSLTYGYTF
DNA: TGTGCCTGGAGTTCCCTAACCTATGGCTACACCTTC

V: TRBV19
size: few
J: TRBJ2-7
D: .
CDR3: CASSILGQGIYEQYF
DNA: TGTGCCAGTAGTATCTTGGGGCAGGGGATCTACGAGCAGTACTTC

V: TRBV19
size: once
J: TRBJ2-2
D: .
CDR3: CASSIGLPNTGELFF
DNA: TGTGCCAGTAGTATAGGACTTCCGAACACCGGGGAGCTGTTTTTT

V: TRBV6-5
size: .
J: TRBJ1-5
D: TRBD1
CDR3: CASRGTGEPQHF
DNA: TGTGCCAGCAGGGGCACAGGGGAGCCCCAGCATTTT

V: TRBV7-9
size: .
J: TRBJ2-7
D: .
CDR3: CASSSDIRSAYEQYF
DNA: TGTGCCAGCAGCTCGGATATTAGGAGCGCCTACGAGCAGTACTTC